This entry is about one T cell receptor (beta chain). Its antigen is currently unknown. This sample is drawn from a study of T cell repertoires in cytomegalovirus infection. The overall study: Recently identified HLA-C-restricted CMV epitopes were used, and well-studied HLA-B-restricted CMV epitopes were used as well.

With 0 bases removed from V and 11 bases from J, the gap between germline ends came to 11 bases. The germline V gene has CDR1 SGHNT and CDR2 YYREEE (reference sequence). The CDR3 loop spans 12 amino acids. Each CDR3 protein is one row after TCRdb ran MiXCR on the reads. This sample has about 740,000 distinct CDR3 sequences, with 30% to 40% found just once. Study-wide findings and caveats: Within the response measured ex vivo, HLA-C-restricted CMV-specific TCR beta clonotypes were dominant.

Here the sequenced sample was cultured PBMCs, taken from culture after CMV antigen stimulation. This receptor was taken from a human donor in good health (CMV status not recorded). Some clones in this sample may be carry-over from other donors' samples. The chain employs TRBV5-4 and TRBJ1-1; D gene ambiguous. This chain's CDR3 is CASSLDGPEAFF. In DNA form, the CDR3 reads TGTGCCAGCAGCTTGGACGGACCGGAGGCTTTCTTT.